This is a list of T cell receptor beta chains from one sample in a study of identical twins. Each CDR3 protein gets one entry after TCRdb re-called the 5' RACE reads with MiXCR. Of hundreds of thousands of distinct CDR3 sequences listed, more than 9% are singletons. Separately, the same data were catalogued under a study of yellow fever vaccine responses in identical twins.

The sample was CD8+ T cells sorted from blood. These receptors originate from a woman aged 18 to 35 in good health. The CDR3 runs from the conserved cysteine through the conserved F or W. The D gene is left open where the match is weak. Only some rows state a clone size, as once, few, many or a class for expanded clones.

clone_size,j_call,v_call,cdr3_length,d_call,cdr3_nt,cdr3_aa
few,TRBJ2-3,TRBV5-6,16,.,TGTGCCAGCAGCTTGGGGGACGAGGGAGGCACAGATACGCAGTATTTT,CASSLGDEGGTDTQYF
.,TRBJ2-1,TRBV20-1,19,TRBD2,TGCAGTGCTAGAGATACCCGACTAGCGGACGTCTCTTCCTACAATGAGCAGTTCTTC,CSARDTRLADVSSYNEQFF
.,TRBJ2-2,TRBV7-4,16,TRBD2,TGTGCCAGCAGCGCGACTAGCGGGACGTCACCCGGGGAGCTGTTTTTT,CASSATSGTSPGELFF
.,TRBJ2-7,TRBV24-1,14,.,TGTGCCACCATACTGGCAGGGGGGGCCTACGAGCAGTACTTC,CATILAGGAYEQYF
.,TRBJ2-1,TRBV10-2,15,.,TGCGCCACCCTCCCCCTAGGGAGCTCCTACAATGAGCAGTTCTTC,CATLPLGSSYNEQFF
many,TRBJ2-6,TRBV12-3/TRBV12-4,13,.,TGTGCCAGCAGTTTCCCTGGGGCCAACGTCCTGACTTTC,CASSFPGANVLTF
.,TRBJ1-2,TRBV7-9,15,.,TGTGCCAGCAGCCCCAGGGCTACAAGGGGATATGGCTACACCTTC,CASSPRATRGYGYTF
few,TRBJ1-5,TRBV25-1,13,.,TGTGCCAGCAGTTGGACGGAAAATCAGCCCCAGCATTTT,CASSWTENQPQHF
few,TRBJ2-1,TRBV9,16,TRBD2,TGTGCCAGCAGCGTAGGGTCTGTGGGAGGGGACAATGAGCAGTTCTTC,CASSVGSVGGDNEQFF
few,TRBJ2-1,TRBV2,13,.,TGTGCCAGCAGTGCGGGGGGCCGAGATGAGCAGTTCTTC,CASSAGGRDEQFF
many,TRBJ1-5,TRBV7-9,14,.,TGTGCCAGCAGCTTAGAGGGGGGAAGTCAGCCCCAGCATTTT,CASSLEGGSQPQHF
few,TRBJ2-5,TRBV29-1,14,TRBD2,TGCAGCGTTGCGCGGACTAGCGGAGAAGAGACCCAGTACTTC,CSVARTSGEETQYF
few,TRBJ2-2,TRBV6-1,14,.,TGTGCCATACAGGGAGGCGCGGTCACCGGGGAGCTGTTTTTT,CAIQGGAVTGELFF
many,TRBJ1-5,TRBV4-1,15,.,TGCGCCAGCAGGGGTGGGCTTGGGGGCAATCAGCCCCAGCATTTT,CASRGGLGGNQPQHF
few,TRBJ2-1,TRBV7-9,16,.,TGTGCCAGCAGCTACGTACAGCGGAGCTCCTACAATGAGCAGTTCTTC,CASSYVQRSSYNEQFF
once,TRBJ2-3,TRBV3-1,17,TRBD2,TGTGCCAGCAGCCAAGAACTAGCGGGGGGGCACACAGATACGCAGTATTTT,CASSQELAGGHTDTQYF
.,TRBJ2-5,TRBV6-1,16,.,TGTGCCAGCAGTGAACCCCAGACTAGTTCTCCAGAGACCCAGTACTTC,CASSEPQTSSPETQYF
many,TRBJ2-1,TRBV12-3/TRBV12-4,13,.,TGTGCCAGCAGTCCCAGGTCTTCGAGTGAGCAGTTCTTC,CASSPRSSSEQFF
.,TRBJ1-4,TRBV4-1,14,.,.,CASSLRWGVKNCFF
.,TRBJ2-3,TRBV7-9,11,.,TGTGCCAGCAGCCCCAAAGATACGCAGTATTTT,CASSPKDTQYF
few,TRBJ2-7,TRBV14,16,TRBD2,TGTGCCAGCAGCCAACTAGCGGGAGTCTATTCCTACGAGCAGTACTTC,CASSQLAGVYSYEQYF
.,TRBJ2-1,TRBV27,13,.,TGTGCCAGCAGTTTAACAGGGATGCGTGAGCAGTTCTTC,CASSLTGMREQFF
many,TRBJ2-5,TRBV7-9,15,TRBD1,TGTGCCAGCAGGGGGACAGGGGCGGGCCAAGAGACCCAGTACTTC,CASRGTGAGQETQYF
many,TRBJ1-1,TRBV3-1,13,.,TGTGCCAGCAGCCGGACCAGTTACACTGAAGCTTTCTTT,CASSRTSYTEAFF
.,TRBJ2-3,TRBV12-3/TRBV12-4,16,TRBD2,TGTGCCAGCAGTATGGGGACTAGCGGGGTAAGAGATACGCAGTATTTT,CASSMGTSGVRDTQYF
.,TRBJ2-7,TRBV19,14,.,TGTGCCAGTAGTGAGGGCAAGGGCTTCGACGAGCAGTACTTC,CASSEGKGFDEQYF
.,TRBJ2-1,TRBV20-1,13,TRBD2,TGCAGTGTAACAGGACTAGCGGGGCATGAGCAGTTCTTC,CSVTGLAGHEQFF
few,TRBJ2-2,TRBV6-2/TRBV6-3,17,TRBD1,TGTGCCAGCAGTTACCCCCGGACAGGGGGTGACACCGGGGAGCTGTTTTTT,CASSYPRTGGDTGELFF
.,TRBJ2-2,TRBV20-1,13,.,TGCAGTGCTGGGGGGCCGAACACCGGGGAGCTGTTTTTT,CSAGGPNTGELFF